The 24 T cell receptor beta chains listed next were all sequenced from one sample in a study of cytomegalovirus exposure and HLA in healthy donors. The PCR had 60 Vbeta and 13 Jbeta primers. Sequencing was performed with immunoSEQ multiplex PCR; in TCRdb, only in-frame clones are kept and a portion is missing. This table holds roughly 73,000 clones, 65% to 85% found once. Sequenced: PBMCs. These receptors all come from an older man in good health and CMV-seronegative.

This clone was observed a few times. The rearrangement joins TRBV6-5 to TRBJ2-7, with 8 bases fitting TRBD2. Per the germline V gene, CDR1 is MNHEY and CDR2 is SVGAGI. The junction had 13 bases not matched to a gene; V was cut back by 9 bases and J by 3 bases. This CDR3 region has 15 residues. CDR3 DNA: TGTGCCAGTTACACCGTGCGGGGGGCATTCTACGAGCAGTACTTC. It encodes CASYTVRGAFYEQYF.

This chain joins TRBV7-2 and TRBJ2-1, with 12 bases matching TRBD2. The V segment lost 7 bases and the J segment 0 bases; nucleotides outside the gene matches: 7. The CDR3 covers 17 residues. CDR1 SGHTA and CDR2 FQGNSA come from the germline V gene. The CDR3 loop reads CASNGLAGQSSYNEQFF. In DNA form, the CDR3 reads TGTGCCAGCAACGGACTAGCGGGACAAAGCTCCTACAATGAGCAGTTCTTC.

The chain employs TRBV9 and TRBJ1-2; the match to TRBD1 covers 9 bases. The V gene end was trimmed by 5 bases and the J gene end by 4 bases; junction bases not matched to a gene: 6. From germline, CDR1 is SGDLS and CDR2 YYNGEE. The CDR3 totals 14 residues. The CDR3: CASSETGGIYGYTF. CDR3 coding DNA: TGTGCCAGCAGTGAGACAGGGGGTATCTATGGCTACACCTTC.

This clone was seen more than once but under ten times. The chain employs TRBV19 and TRBJ1-5; possibly TRBD1 for D (6 bases). CDR3 length equals 13 residues. The V end was cut by 6 bases, the J end by 5 bases, with 11 bases between. The V gene's germline CDR1 is LNHDA and CDR2 SQIVND (reference sequence). This CDR3 reads CASSTTGDQPQHF. CDR3 coding DNA: TGTGCCAGTAGCACGACAGGAGATCAGCCCCAGCATTTT.

The V and J genes are TRBV7-2 and TRBJ2-1, with TRBD2 matching over 10 bases. The germline CDR1 and CDR2 sequences are SGHTA and FQGNSA. The CDR3 consists of 16 residues. V lost 2 bases, J lost 10 bases, and 11 bases stayed unmatched. In DNA, the CDR3 is TGTGCCAGCAGCTTACGTCCGATGGGAGCGGGAGGGGAGCAGTTCTTC. Amino acid sequence: CASSLRPMGAGGEQFF. The variable domain in full, completed from reference TRBV7-2 and TRBJ2-1, reads GAGVSQSPSNKVTEKGKDVELRCDPISGHTALYWYRQSLGQGLEFLIYFQGNSAPDKSGLPSDRFSAERTGGSVSTLTIQRTQQEDSAVYLCASSLRPMGAGGEQFFGPGTRLTVL.

The rearrangement uses TRBV5-1 and TRBJ1-2; 7 bases align to TRBD1. V shed 4 bases, J shed 4 bases, and the junction held 4 bases outside the gene matches. This CDR3 contains 13 residues. Germline assignment: CDR1 SGHRS and CDR2 YFSETQ. CDR3 loop: CASSDGTVYGYTF. CDR3 DNA sequence: TGCGCCAGCAGCGACGGGACAGTCTATGGCTACACCTTC. The full variable domain, rest sourced from reference TRBV5-1 and TRBJ1-2, is KAGVTQTPRYLIKTRGQQVTLSCSPISGHRSVSWYQQTPGQGLQFLFEYFSETQRNKGNFPGRFSGRQFSNSRSEMNVSTLELGDSALYLCASSDGTVYGYTFGSGTRLTVV.

In DNA, the CDR3 is TGTGCCAGCAGCCCCTCTGGTGTGGCAGGGTATTCCTATGGCTACACCTTC. Translated: CASSPSGVAGYSYGYTF. This chain uses TRBV28 with TRBJ1-2; possible D gene TRBD1, 5 bases. Germline CDR1 is MDHEN and CDR2 is SYDVKM. The V and J ends lost 6 bases and 4 bases respectively, with 24 bases between them. The CDR3 length is 17 residues.

In DNA form, the CDR3 reads TGTGCCAGCAGCCAGGACAGGGCTCGGGACGAGCAGTACTTC. It yields the protein CASSQDRARDEQYF. The chain joins TRBV7-2 to TRBJ2-7; 8 positions agree with TRBD1. The germline V gene has CDR1 SGHTA and CDR2 FQGNSA. The length of the CDR3 is 14 residues. The V gene end was trimmed by 5 bases and the J gene end by 5 bases; junction bases not matched to a gene: 8.

This rearrangement joins TRBV9 to TRBJ2-1, with D tentatively TRBD1 (6 bases). CDR3 length: 17 residues. Between the trimmed V and J ends, which lost 0 bases and 2 bases, there was a span of 15 bases. Looked up from germline, CDR1 is SGDLS and CDR2 is YYNGEE. CDR3 region: CASSVGAQGAAYNEQFF. The CDR3 DNA sequence: TGTGCCAGCAGCGTAGGTGCACAGGGAGCCGCCTACAATGAGCAGTTCTTC.

The chain employs TRBV7-8 and TRBJ2-7; TRBD2 is a possible D gene (6 bases). Trimming pared 5 bases from V and 2 bases from J, leaving 19 bases between. The CDR3 is 16 amino acids. Per germline, CDR1 SGHVS and CDR2 FQNEAQ. Here the CDR3 reads CASSPALGGVPYEQYF. CDR3 in DNA: TGTGCCAGCAGCCCCGCTTTAGGAGGGGTCCCCTACGAGCAGTACTTC.

The chain employs TRBV19 and TRBJ1-2; no reliable D call. Trimming removed 3 bases at V and 1 base at J, with 12 bases between. Germline lookup yields CDR1 LNHDA and CDR2 SQIVND (reference sequence). CDR3 length: 15 amino acids. The CDR3 here is CASSMARPRNYGYTF. The CDR3 DNA reads TGTGCCAGTAGTATGGCCAGGCCTCGTAACTATGGCTACACCTTC.

The rearrangement links TRBV30 to TRBJ1-2; 8 bases line up with TRBD1. The CDR3 runs to 14 residues. Per the germline V gene, CDR1 is GTSNPN and CDR2 is SVGIG (reference sequence). The junction had 4 bases not matched to a gene; V was cut back by 2 bases and J by 2 bases. CDR3 protein: CAWSWTGRNYGYTF. In DNA, the CDR3 is TGTGCCTGGAGTTGGACAGGGCGCAACTATGGCTACACCTTC.

V gene TRBV6-4 combines with J gene TRBJ2-2; D call uncertain. This CDR3 comprises 15 residues. The germline CDR1 and CDR2 sequences are MRHNA and SNTAGT. V lost 0 bases and J 5 bases, leaving 10 bases between the germline ends. The CDR3 bases are TGTGCCAGCAGTGACTCACCCGGGTATACCGGGGAGCTGTTTTTT. Its translation: CASSDSPGYTGELFF.

V usage is TRBV6-5 and J usage is TRBJ1-2; 8 positions agree with TRBD1. V gave up 5 bases and J gave up 4 bases; unmatched junction bases: 3. The CDR3 has 13 amino acids. Germline assignment: CDR1 MNHEY and CDR2 SVGAGI. The CDR3 nucleotides are TGTGCCAGCAGTGGACAGGGAGGCTATGGCTACACCTTC. Its protein is CASSGQGGYGYTF.

J is TRBJ2-2 and V is TRBV6-5; D may be TRBD2 (5 bases). The CDR3 runs 14 residues. CDR1 MNHEY and CDR2 SVGAGI come from the germline V gene. V lost 0 bases, J lost 6 bases, and 8 bases lay in between. The CDR3 here is CASSYSRAPGELFF. CDR3 nucleotides: TGTGCCAGCAGTTACTCGAGGGCCCCCGGGGAGCTGTTTTTT.

Only a few counts were recorded for this clone. The J gene is TRBJ2-2, the V gene TRBV6-5; 10 positions match TRBD1. CDR1 and CDR2 from the germline V gene are MNHEY and SVGAGI. The CDR3 has 14 residues. The ends lost 6 bases at V and 5 bases at J; junction bases unmatched: 3. CDR3 residues: CASRGQGTTGELFF. The CDR3 nucleotides read TGTGCCAGCAGGGGACAGGGGACGACCGGGGAGCTGTTTTTT.

This chain joins TRBV28 and TRBJ1-2; 9 nucleotides match TRBD1. Germline CDR1 and CDR2: MDHEN and SYDVKM. The CDR3 has 14 amino acids. V was pared by 7 bases and J by 6 bases, with 9 bases of the junction left unmatched. DNA of the CDR3: TGTGCCAGCATCGCCCGGGACAGGGTCAATGGCTACACCTTC. This codes for CASIARDRVNGYTF.

The chain links TRBV6-5 to TRBJ2-2, with a tentative D call TRBD1 (5 bases). The ends were cut back, 2 bases at V and 4 bases at J, with 14 bases in the middle. The length of the CDR3 is 16 residues. In germline, CDR1 is MNHEY, CDR2 SVGAGI. CDR3 protein: CASSYAQALGTGELFF. The CDR3 DNA follows: TGTGCCAGCAGTTACGCACAGGCCTTGGGCACCGGGGAGCTGTTTTTT.

This clone was counted a few times. The chain carries TRBV7-2 and TRBJ2-7, with TRBD1 matching 11 bases. Germline CDR1 and CDR2: SGHTA and FQGNSA. CDR3 length: 16 residues. V shed 0 bases, J shed 4 bases, and the junction held 5 bases outside the gene matches. DNA of the CDR3: TGTGCCAGCAGCTTAGCCGGGACAGGGGGGCAATACGAGCAGTACTTC. This codes for CASSLAGTGGQYEQYF.

This clone was observed a handful of times. The chain has TRBV4-1 and TRBJ2-7, with 12 bases aligning to TRBD1. This CDR3 contains 16 residues. V lost 0 bases to trimming and J lost 5 bases; unmatched junction nucleotides: 5. Germline CDR1 reads MGHRA; CDR2 reads YSYEKL. CDR3 sequence (DNA): TGCGCCAGCAGCCAAGAGACCGGGACAGGGGGCAACGAGCAGTACTTC. Its translation: CASSQETGTGGNEQYF.

V and J are TRBV7-2 and TRBJ2-1; D is unclear. The V end was cut by 5 bases, the J end by 7 bases, with 12 bases between. CDR1 and CDR2 from the germline V gene are SGHTA and FQGNSA. There are 13 residues in the CDR3. CDR3 loop: CASSPPPLNEQFF. The CDR3 nucleotides read TGTGCCAGCAGCCCCCCCCCTTTGAATGAGCAGTTCTTC.

The genes are TRBV7-2 and TRBJ2-7; the D is unclear. The length of the CDR3 is 14 residues. Germline loops: CDR1 SGHTA, CDR2 FQGNSA. The V gene lost 4 bases and the J gene lost 4 bases, with 14 bases spanning the gap. As DNA, the CDR3 is TGTGCCAGCAGCTATAACTTTGGTTCTTACGAGCAGTACTTC. As protein: CASSYNFGSYEQYF.

This chain joins TRBV27 and TRBJ2-3, with 11 bases matching TRBD1. The CDR3 loop spans 17 amino acids. CDR1 and CDR2 from the germline V gene are MNHEY and SMNVEV (reference sequence). The V gene end was trimmed by 3 bases and the J gene end by 3 bases; junction bases not matched to a gene: 8. The CDR3 here is CASSLLPGQGETDTQYF. CDR3 nucleotides: TGTGCCAGCAGTTTGCTCCCGGGACAGGGGGAAACAGATACGCAGTATTTT.

This clone was seen once. The final CDR3 position lacks the conserved phenylalanine or tryptophan, pointing to a likely read error. The chain has TRBV2 and TRBJ2-7; no firm D call. Germline assignment: CDR1 SNHLY and CDR2 FYNNEI. The CDR3 sequence is 13 residues long. The V end was cut by 6 bases, the J end by 3 bases, with 12 bases between. The CDR3 nucleotides read TGTGCCAGCAGCTATAGACGCGACTACGAGCAGTACCTC. It codes for CASSYRRDYEQYL.